The count of the clone carrying this T cell receptor (beta chain) is one. Its antigen is not identified. Patients with a history of autoimmune disease or on systemic immunosuppression were excluded. This entry comes from a study of OX40 agonist ivuxolimab in advanced cancers. About the study: Among those treated, three patients had partial responses, one with hepatocellular carcinoma and two with cutaneous melanoma. General study results and limits: Normalized T-cell clonal expansion was also low in some nonresponders.

Profiling relied on immunoSEQ multiplex PCR, and the TCRdb table lists in-frame clones only, not all of them. Here the sample spans about 68,000 clones, over 75% being singletons. V was clipped by 0 bases and J by 1 base, with 12 bases between them. The CDR3 is made up of 16 amino acids. Germline assignment: CDR1 MNHEY and CDR2 SVGAGI. The chain recombines TRBV6-5 with TRBJ2-5, with TRBD2 as a possible D gene (6 bases). The source is an adult with an advanced solid tumor such as melanoma, head and neck, liver or kidney cancer. Material: CD4+ or CD8+ T cells sorted from blood, obtained in a trial of the OX40 agonist ivuxolimab. CDR3 residues: CASSYSSGVLQETQYF. The CDR3 nucleotides are TGTGCCAGCAGTTACTCTTCGGGGGTCCTCCAAGAGACCCAGTACTTC.